These T cell receptor beta chains were read from a single sample in a study of blood T cell repertoires in COVID-19. TCRdb keeps only in-frame clones here, not all; method: immunoSEQ multiplex PCR. The table shows 250,000 to 300,000 clones, with 70% to 90% occurring only once. Sequenced input: peripheral blood. These receptors originate from a woman aged 70-85 years with COVID-19, enrolled during active disease. Both conserved end residues are part of each CDR3. The D gene is left open where the match is weak. A row's size may be missing; if present it is once, few, many or a size class.

d_call	clone_size	v_call	j_call	cdr3_nt	cdr3_aa
.	.	TRBV5-1	TRBJ1-3	TGCGCCAGCTCTCTTTGGGGGCACGGCTCTGGAAACACCATATATTTT	CASSLWGHGSGNTIYF
TRBD1	.	TRBV9	TRBJ1-2	TGTGCCAGCAGCCCGGACAGGGGGCAAGGCTACACCTTC	CASSPDRGQGYTF
TRBD1	.	TRBV9	TRBJ1-2	TGTGCCAGCAGCGGGTGGGGACAGGGTACTAACTATGGCTACACCTTC	CASSGWGQGTNYGYTF
TRBD2	.	TRBV7-9	TRBJ2-7	TGTGCCAGCAGCCTACTAGCGGGGGACCTCTCCTACGAGCAGTACTTC	CASSLLAGDLSYEQYF
.	few	TRBV28	TRBJ2-7	TGTGCCAGCAGCCCGGGGGAGTACGAGCAGTACTTC	CASSPGEYEQYF
TRBD1	.	TRBV14	TRBJ2-3	TGTGCCAGCAGCCAAGATTTGGGACAGGGGACAGATACGCAGTATTTT	CASSQDLGQGTDTQYF
.	.	TRBV2	TRBJ2-5	TGTGCCAGCAGTACCCGGGACAAAGAGACCCAGTACTTC	CASSTRDKETQYF
.	few	TRBV10-1	TRBJ1-5	TGCGCCAGCAGTGAGGGCAGGTCGAAGCCCCAGCATTTT	CASSEGRSKPQHF
.	.	TRBV5-1	TRBJ1-1	TGCGCCAGCAGCTTGACGGCAGGGAACACTGAAGCTTTCTTT	CASSLTAGNTEAFF
.	.	TRBV30	TRBJ2-5	TGTGCCTGGAGTGCAAATACAGGGTTGAGGGAGACCCAGTACTTC	CAWSANTGLRETQYF
.	.	TRBV30	TRBJ2-3	TGTGCCTGGAGTGTAGCGGCTAGCAGCACAGATACGCAGTATTTT	CAWSVAASSTDTQYF
.	.	TRBV18	TRBJ1-5	TGTGCCAGCTCACAGGGGCTAGGACAGCCCCAGCATTTT	CASSQGLGQPQHF
TRBD1	.	TRBV5-1	TRBJ1-3	TGCGCCAGCAGCTTGGCCCCAATCGACAGGGGAGCCGGAAACACCATATATTTT	CASSLAPIDRGAGNTIYF
.	.	TRBV12-5	TRBJ2-1	TGTGCTAGTGGTTCGATACTGGGACTCCCCGGGCTTTACGCCAATGAGCAGTTCTTC	CASGSILGLPGLYANEQFF
.	.	TRBV27	TRBJ1-5	TGTGCCAGCAAGCAGGGCAATCAGCCCCAGCATTTT	CASKQGNQPQHF
.	.	TRBV5-1	TRBJ1-2	TGCGCCAGCAGCCCCGGGACAAATGGCTACACCTTC	CASSPGTNGYTF
TRBD1	.	TRBV4-1	TRBJ2-7	TGCGCCAGCAGTCAAGGGCCCGGACAGGCCTACGAGCAGTACTTC	CASSQGPGQAYEQYF
TRBD1	once	TRBV4-1	TRBJ1-4	TGCGCCAGCAGGGTGACAGGGCTTTCCGAAAAACTGTTTTTT	CASRVTGLSEKLFF
.	.	TRBV11-1	TRBJ1-6	TGTGCCAGCAGACCGGGACAAGGAAGATCACCCCTCCACTTT	CASRPGQGRSPLHF
TRBD2	.	TRBV2	TRBJ2-7	TGTGCCAGCAGTCGACTAGCGGGGGGTGCCTACGAGCAGTACTTC	CASSRLAGGAYEQYF
TRBD1	.	TRBV5-1	TRBJ1-1	TGCGCCAGCAGCTCTACCCCGGGACAGGGGGCTACTGAAGCTTTCTTT	CASSSTPGQGATEAFF
TRBD1	few	TRBV7-9	TRBJ1-1	TGTGCCAGCAGCCCATCCGGGACAGGAGCTTTCTTT	CASSPSGTGAFF
TRBD1	.	TRBV6-5	TRBJ2-7	TGTGCCAGCAGTTATACCGGGACAGGGTCGGGCGAGCAGTACTTC	CASSYTGTGSGEQYF
.	.	TRBV28	TRBJ2-7	TGTGCCAGCAGCCCGTCTTGGGACAACGAGCAGTACTTC	CASSPSWDNEQYF
TRBD1	.	TRBV25-1	TRBJ1-1	TGTGCCAGCAGCCACTTACAACAGGGGGCCCCGAAGGCTTTCTTT	CASSHLQQGAPKAFF
TRBD2	once	TRBV5-6	TRBJ2-7	TGTGCCAGCAGCCAGGGAGGGGCATCCTACGAGCAGTACTTC	CASSQGGASYEQYF
TRBD2	.	TRBV28	TRBJ2-1	TGTGCCAGCAGTTCCCCCGGGGGGTACAATGAGCAGTTCTTC	CASSSPGGYNEQFF
TRBD1	.	TRBV19	TRBJ1-2	TGTGCCAGTAGTATACCTCAGGGGGTAACTAACTATGGCTACACCTTC	CASSIPQGVTNYGYTF
.	.	TRBV2	TRBJ2-3	TGTGCCAGCAGTGGAGGGGGGGGGTTAGCGCAGTATTTT	CASSGGGGLAQYF
.	few	TRBV6-2/TRBV6-3	TRBJ1-5	TGTGCCAGCAGTTACAACGGGGATCAGCCCCAGCATTTT	CASSYNGDQPQHF
TRBD1	.	TRBV29-1	TRBJ1-1	TGCAGCGGGGACAGAACGAACACTGAAGCTTTCTTT	CSGDRTNTEAFF
.	.	TRBV10-3	TRBJ1-6	TGTGCCATCAGTGAGCTAGGACAGCATAATTCACCCCTCCACTTT	CAISELGQHNSPLHF
.	few	TRBV13	TRBJ1-1	TGTGCCAGCAGCTTGCAAGGGGGAGTGAACACTGAAGCTTTCTTT	CASSLQGGVNTEAFF
.	.	TRBV15	TRBJ1-2	TGTGCCACCAGCAGGGGGGCCGGGTCAGGGATTTATGGCTACACCTTC	CATSRGAGSGIYGYTF
.	.	TRBV27	TRBJ1-4	TGTGCCAGCAGTTTTTCAGGGCGCGGTGAAAAACTGTTTTTT	CASSFSGRGEKLFF
TRBD1	.	TRBV7-9	TRBJ2-7	TGTGCCACCAAGATTAGGGGGCGCCAGACGGGAGAGCAGTACTTC	CATKIRGRQTGEQYF
TRBD2	.	TRBV30	TRBJ2-3	TGTGCCTGTCTTAGAGCGGGGAGCACAGATACGCAGTATTTT	CACLRAGSTDTQYF
.	.	TRBV5-1	TRBJ1-2	TGCGCCAGCAGCTCCCCCGGACAGACGAACTATGGCTACACCTTC	CASSSPGQTNYGYTF
TRBD1	.	TRBV10-2	TRBJ1-2	TGCGCCAGCAGTGAATGGGACAGGGAGGGCTACACCTTC	CASSEWDREGYTF
TRBD1	.	TRBV4-1	TRBJ1-4	TGCGCCAGCACCCTGACCGGACAGGGCGAGGAAAAACTGTTTTTT	CASTLTGQGEEKLFF
.	.	TRBV28	TRBJ2-7	TGTGCCAGCAGCCTCGGGCAGGGTCCCTACGAGCAGTACTTC	CASSLGQGPYEQYF
.	few	TRBV5-6	TRBJ1-6	TGTGCCAGCAGCCAGTGGTCCTCCTATAATTCACCCCTCCACTTT	CASSQWSSYNSPLHF
.	.	TRBV5-1	TRBJ2-5	TGCGCCAGCAGCTTGCCAGACTCCAAAGAGACCCAGTACTTC	CASSLPDSKETQYF
TRBD1	few	TRBV6-5	TRBJ1-2	TGTGCCAGCTGGGACAGTAGCATCTATGGCTACACCTTC	CASWDSSIYGYTF
TRBD1	.	TRBV29-1	TRBJ1-1	TGCAGCGTTGAACAGGGGGACAGGGGGCTCAGTGAAGCTTTCTTT	CSVEQGDRGLSEAFF
TRBD1	once	TRBV7-2	TRBJ1-2	TGTGCCAGCAGCCCGAGGACAGGGTCGAGGAGGTCAGGCTATGGCTACACCTTC	CASSPRTGSRRSGYGYTF
.	.	TRBV5-6	TRBJ2-5	TGTGCCAGCAGCTTGAGGGGCGAAGAGACCCAGTACTTC	CASSLRGEETQYF